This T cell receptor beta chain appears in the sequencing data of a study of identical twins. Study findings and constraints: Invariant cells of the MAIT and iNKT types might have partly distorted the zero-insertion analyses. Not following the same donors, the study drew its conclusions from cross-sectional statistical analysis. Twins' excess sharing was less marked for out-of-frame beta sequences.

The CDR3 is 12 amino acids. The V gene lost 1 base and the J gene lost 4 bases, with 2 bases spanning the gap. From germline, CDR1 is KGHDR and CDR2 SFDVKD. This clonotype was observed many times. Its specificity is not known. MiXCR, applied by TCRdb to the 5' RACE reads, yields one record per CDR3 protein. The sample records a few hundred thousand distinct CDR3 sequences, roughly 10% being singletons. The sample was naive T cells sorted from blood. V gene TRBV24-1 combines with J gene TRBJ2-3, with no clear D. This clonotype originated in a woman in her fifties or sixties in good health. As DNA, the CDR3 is TGTGCCACCAGTGATTTTCCAGATACGCAGTATTTT. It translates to CATSDFPDTQYF.